The present T cell receptor beta chain was sequenced within a study of control samples from healthy donors and cancer patients. Per germline, CDR1 SQVTM and CDR2 ANQGSEA. V lost 5 bases, J lost 5 bases, and 12 bases stayed unmatched. The CDR3 sequence is 15 residues long. Some clones are missing from TCRdb's copy, which holds only in-frame ones; the method was immunoSEQ multiplex PCR. The table includes around 120,000 clones, less than 95% detected once. Material for sequencing was blood. This chain uses TRBV29-1 with TRBJ1-2, with 9 bases matching TRBD1. The source of this sequence is a man between 25 and 39 years old in good health. The CDR3: CSVIQGARRGYGYTF. CDR3 nucleotides: TGCAGCGTTATACAGGGGGCGCGGAGGGGTTATGGCTACACCTTC. Full variable domain (rest looked up from reference TRBV29-1 and TRBJ1-2): SAVISQKPSRDICQRGTSLTIQCQVDSQVTMMFWYRQQPGQSLTLIATANQGSEATYESGFVIDKFPISRPNLTFSTLTVSNMSPEDSSIYLCSVIQGARRGYGYTFGSGTRLTVV.